Below are 8 T cell receptor beta chains sequenced from a single sample in a study of blood T cells in healthy people across ages. The use of a sample-barcoded 5' primer and a J-beta primer mix characterized a second PCR of about 7 to 12 cycles. One entry per CDR3 protein, called by TCRdb with MiXCR from the 5' RACE reads. The table shows almost 800,000 distinct CDR3 sequences, with roughly 60% occurring only once. Sequenced sample: blood. All receptors derive from a man aged 25-40 years in good health.

This clonotype was counted a single time. The J gene is TRBJ2-5, the V gene TRBV20-1, with 7 bases aligning to TRBD2. Germline CDR1 is DFQATT and CDR2 is SNEGSKA (reference sequence). V was clipped by 0 bases and J by 4 bases; unmatched bases: 11. The CDR3 sequence is 16 residues long. CDR3 loop: CSARDARSGDGETQYF. DNA for the CDR3: TGCAGTGCTAGAGATGCGAGAAGCGGGGATGGAGAGACCCAGTACTTC.

This chain connects TRBV20-1 to TRBJ2-7; D is possibly TRBD1 or TRBD2 (5 bases each). Germline CDR1 DFQATT, CDR2 SNEGSKA (reference sequence). This CDR3 has 13 residues. Trimming removed 4 bases at V and 5 bases at J, with 15 bases between. The CDR3 DNA reads as TGCAGTGCTAACGGGGCAGTAAAAGACGAGCAGTACTTC. This encodes CSANGAVKDEQYF.

The chain is built from TRBV27 and TRBJ1-4, with D unclear. V lost 6 bases and J 0 bases, leaving 14 bases between the germline ends. The CDR3 contains 16 residues. CDR1 is MNHEY, CDR2 SMNVEV, per germline (reference sequence). This CDR3 reads CASSPYWAATNEKLFF. The CDR3 bases are TGTGCCAGCAGCCCTTATTGGGCTGCAACTAATGAAAAACTGTTTTTT. The full variable domain, its missing parts supplied by reference TRBV27 and TRBJ1-4, is EAQVTQNPRYLITVTGKKLTVTCSQNMNHEYMSWYRQDPGLGLRQIYYSMNVEVTDKGDVPEGYKVSRKEKRNFPLILESPSPNQTSLYFCASSPYWAATNEKLFFGSGTQLSVL.

The chain has TRBV7-2 and TRBJ2-3, with 7 bases fitting TRBD1. This CDR3 has 15 residues. V shed 4 bases, J shed 2 bases, and the junction held 6 bases outside the gene matches. CDR1 is SGHTA and CDR2 is FQGNSA in the germline V gene. CDR3 sequence: CASSWGQPVTDTQYF. CDR3 in DNA: TGTGCCAGCAGCTGGGGACAGCCGGTCACAGATACGCAGTATTTT.

The chain recombines TRBV11-2 with TRBJ1-2; D unclear. Per germline, CDR1 SGHAT and CDR2 FQNNGV. The CDR3 runs to 11 residues. Trimming removed 5 bases from V and 6 bases from J, with 7 bases in between. In nucleotides, the CDR3 is TGTGCCAGCAGCCGGTGGGATGGCTACACCTTC. Its protein is CASSRWDGYTF.

The V gene is TRBV20-1, the J gene TRBJ2-7; D not resolved. Germline values: CDR1 DFQATT, CDR2 SNEGSKA (reference sequence). The germline V and J ends were trimmed by 3 bases and 2 bases, with 11 bases remaining between them. The CDR3 has 13 residues. The CDR3 sequence: CSASVASPYEQYF. Written as DNA, the CDR3 is TGCAGTGCTAGCGTAGCTTCCCCCTACGAGCAGTACTTC.

The chain has TRBV9 and TRBJ2-7; no firm D call. V was shortened by 2 bases and J by 0 bases, with 9 bases between the two germline ends. This CDR3 has 14 residues. Germline CDR1 SGDLS, CDR2 YYNGEE. The CDR3 nucleotides are TGTGCCAGCAGCGTGCAGGTGAGCTCCTACGAGCAGTACTTC. Translation gives CASSVQVSSYEQYF.

The J gene is TRBJ1-5, the V gene TRBV12-3 or TRBV12-4, with a tentative D call TRBD1 (5 bases). The V gene lost 9 bases and the J gene lost 1 base, with 16 bases spanning the gap. This CDR3 is built from 15 residues. CDR3 sequence reads: CASIRDLGSNQPQHF. The CDR3 DNA is TGTGCCAGTATCAGGGACCTCGGCAGCAATCAGCCCCAGCATTTT.